This TCR beta chain was retrieved from a study of radiotherapy plus CTLA-4 blockade in lung cancer. About the research overall: Among enrolled patients, over 15% responded and 31% achieved disease control. Study-level results: Response was reportedly best predicted by early blood T cell clone dynamics, with interferon-beta. Blood-borne expansion of tumor-derived TCR clones followed radiotherapy plus ipilimumab.

In regard to this clone: Its antigen is currently unknown.

Measured with immunoSEQ multiplex PCR; TCRdb has only the in-frame clones, and not every one. The sample has tens of thousands of clones; 79% are singletons. The V gene lost 4 bases and the J gene lost 3 bases, with 7 bases spanning the gap. This CDR3 comprises 12 residues. CDR1 is GTSNPN, CDR2 SVGIG, per germline (reference sequence). The sample here was peripheral blood, taken from a patient treated with radiotherapy plus ipilimumab. The source is a human donor with non-small cell lung cancer who had a complete response to radiotherapy plus ipilimumab. The V call is TRBV30, the J call TRBJ1-3; D is ambiguous. The DNA of the CDR3 is TGTGCCTGGACCAGAGATGGAAACACCATATATTTT. Residues: CAWTRDGNTIYF.